One sample yielded the 25 T cell receptor beta chains listed below, sequenced in a study of radiotherapy plus CTLA-4 blockade in lung cancer. Only in-frame clones appear in the TCRdb table, and some are missing; sequencing was by immunoSEQ multiplex PCR. There are roughly 58,000 clones in the sample; approximately 80% occur only once, and around 6% lies in the top ten. Sequenced material: peripheral blood, taken from a patient treated with radiotherapy plus ipilimumab. Receptors were obtained from a human donor with non-small cell lung cancer whose response to radiotherapy plus ipilimumab could not be evaluated.

The chain employs TRBV5-8 and TRBJ2-1; 12 positions match TRBD2. V dropped 3 bases and J dropped 6; count of bases not matched to a gene: 4. CDR1 and CDR2 (germline): SGHTS, YDEGEE. The CDR3 is 15 residues long. Here the CDR3 DNA reads TGTGCCAGCAGCTCGGGACTAGCGGGTACCAATGAGCAGTTCTTC. This gives the protein CASSSGLAGTNEQFF.

The chain carries TRBV4-1 and TRBJ2-7; D gene unclear. Trimming pared 0 bases from V and 2 bases from J, leaving 14 bases between. Germline V gene data show CDR1 as MGHRA and CDR2 as YSYEKL. The CDR3 loop spans 16 amino acids. DNA of the CDR3: TGCGCCAGCAGCCAAGATCACCAGGCAATTGCCTACGAGCAGTACTTC. This sequence encodes CASSQDHQAIAYEQYF.

The chain carries TRBV7-2 and TRBJ2-2, with D unclear. The V and J ends lost 0 bases and 8 bases respectively, with 7 bases between them. Germline V gene sequence: CDR1 SGHTA, CDR2 FQGNSA. The CDR3 extends over 13 amino acids. The CDR3 DNA is TGTGCCAGCAGCTTAGCGGTGGAGGGGGAGCTGTTTTTT. Translated, it gives CASSLAVEGELFF.

This sequence joins TRBV7-9 and TRBJ2-3; 8 nucleotides line up with TRBD1. J lost 9 bases, V lost 3 bases, and 8 bases had no gene match. The CDR3 runs to 14 residues. Germline CDR1 SEHNR, CDR2 FQNEAQ (reference sequence). The CDR3 here is CASSLASGGWTQYF. The CDR3 DNA reads as TGTGCCAGCAGCTTGGCCTCAGGGGGCTGGACGCAGTATTTT.

The V call is TRBV5-1, the J call TRBJ1-3; the D is unclear. Trimming removed 0 bases from V and 0 bases from J, with 10 bases in between. The CDR3 consists of 16 residues. Germline V lookup: CDR1 SGHRS, CDR2 YFSETQ. This CDR3 is CASSLGAGSSGNTIYF. DNA for the CDR3: TGCGCCAGCAGCTTGGGGGCCGGGAGCTCTGGAAACACCATATATTTT.

This clone came up a few times. The chain is built from TRBV6-1 and TRBJ1-3, with a tentative D call TRBD1 (5 bases). This CDR3 is 13 amino acids long. In germline, CDR1 is MNHNS, CDR2 SASEGT. Between the trimmed V and J ends, which lost 5 bases and 0 bases, there was a span of 5 bases. CDR3 amino acids: CASSQGSGNTIYF. CDR3 in DNA: TGTGCCAGCAGTCAGGGCTCTGGAAACACCATATATTTT.

V and J are TRBV29-1 and TRBJ1-3, with no clear D. The CDR3 consists of 13 residues. The V and J ends lost 4 bases and 0 bases respectively, with 7 bases between them. Germline CDR1 is SQVTM and CDR2 is ANQGSEA. The DNA of the CDR3 is TGCAGCGTTGCAGTAAACTCTGGAAACACCATATATTTT. This encodes CSVAVNSGNTIYF.

The chain couples TRBV30 to TRBJ2-2; 8 bases are shared with TRBD2. The CDR3 is made up of 19 amino acids. The ends lost 1 base at V and 0 bases at J; junction bases unmatched: 13. The germline V gene has CDR1 GTSNPN and CDR2 SVGIG (reference sequence). CDR3 residues: CAWSAREGRTKPNTGELFF. DNA of the CDR3: TGTGCCTGGAGTGCACGGGAGGGACGGACGAAACCGAACACCGGGGAGCTGTTTTTT.

V gene TRBV29-1 combines with J gene TRBJ1-2; 9 positions match TRBD1. From germline, CDR1 is SQVTM and CDR2 ANQGSEA. The length of the CDR3 is 13 residues. Trimming at V came to 6 bases and at J to 5 bases, leaving 7 bases not matched to a gene. CDR3 coding DNA: TGCAGCGTGCGCCCGACAGGGGGGTATGGCTACACCTTC. It codes for CSVRPTGGYGYTF.

This chain joins TRBV4-1 and TRBJ1-1, with 9 nucleotides matching TRBD1. Germline CDR1 reads MGHRA; CDR2 reads YSYEKL. The CDR3 consists of 15 residues. J gave up 5 bases and V 3 bases, and 7 bases lay outside the gene matches. The CDR3 DNA sequence: TGCGCCAGCAGCCAGGCACCGGGACAGGGTACTGAAGCTTTCTTT. It codes for CASSQAPGQGTEAFF.

V and J are TRBV6-6 and TRBJ2-1; 9 bases agree with TRBD2. The V segment lost 5 bases and the J segment 3 bases; nucleotides outside the gene matches: 5. The CDR3 loop spans 15 amino acids. The germline gives CDR1 MNHNY, CDR2 SVGAGI (reference sequence). CDR3 nucleotide sequence: TGTGCCAGCAGTAGATCTAGCGGGGACTACAATGAGCAGTTCTTC. As protein: CASSRSSGDYNEQFF.

The rearrangement joins TRBV6-5 to TRBJ2-3; no definite D call. Trimming shortened V by 2 bases and J by 1 base, and 4 bases separated the two germline ends. Germline V gives CDR1 MNHEY, CDR2 SVGAGI. The CDR3 is 13 residues long. CDR3 region: CASSYEGTDTQYF. The CDR3 DNA reads as TGTGCCAGCAGTTACGAGGGCACAGATACGCAGTATTTT.

The gene calls are TRBV19 and TRBJ2-3; TRBD1 matches 7 bases. The CDR3 has 15 amino acids. CDR1 is LNHDA and CDR2 is SQIVND in the germline V gene (reference sequence). Trimming cost V 7 bases and J 2 bases; bases outside gene matches: 9. DNA for the CDR3: TGTGCCAGTACCAAGACAGGGCCTATCACAGATACGCAGTATTTT. Translating gives CASTKTGPITDTQYF.

This clone was counted a single time. The J gene is TRBJ2-2, the V gene TRBV2, with D maybe TRBD1 (5 bases). Trimming left V 4 bases short and J 5 bases short, with 8 bases between. The CDR3 extends over 13 amino acids. Germline values: CDR1 SNHLY, CDR2 FYNNEI. CDR3 bases: TGTGCCAGCAGTGGCAGGGAAACCGGGGAGCTGTTTTTT. Protein sequence: CASSGRETGELFF.

The chain uses TRBV19 and TRBJ1-3; a possible D gene is TRBD1 (5 bases). The CDR3 totals 15 residues. V shed 4 bases and J shed 0 bases, with 10 bases lying between them. Per the germline V gene, CDR1 is LNHDA and CDR2 is SQIVND (reference sequence). The DNA of the CDR3 is TGTGCCAGTAGTAATGGACAACCCTCTGGAAACACCATATATTTT. It specifies CASSNGQPSGNTIYF.

This chain joins TRBV5-1 and TRBJ2-1; D perhaps matches TRBD2 (7 bases). The germline gives CDR1 SGHRS, CDR2 YFSETQ. This CDR3 is built from 16 residues. Between the trimmed V and J ends, which lost 1 base and 4 bases, there was a span of 15 bases. CDR3 nucleotide sequence: TGCGCCAGCAGCTTGAGGGGAGGGACAAATTACAATGAGCAGTTCTTC. Amino acid sequence: CASSLRGGTNYNEQFF.

This clone was seen more than once but under ten times. Here the CDR3 reads CSGRKTGDSIQYF. DNA for the CDR3: TGCAGCGGGCGAAAGACAGGGGACAGCATTCAGTACTTC. J is TRBJ2-4 and V is TRBV29-1; 8 bases agree with TRBD1. The CDR3 contains 13 residues. V dropped 7 bases and J dropped 9; count of bases not matched to a gene: 11. Per the germline V gene, CDR1 is SQVTM and CDR2 is ANQGSEA.

The chain employs TRBV27 and TRBJ2-7, with 7 bases lining up with TRBD1. V trimming: 8 bases; J trimming: 5 bases; junction bases outside the gene matches: 9. The CDR3 covers 13 residues. Germline lookup yields CDR1 MNHEY and CDR2 SMNVEV (reference sequence). The CDR3 region is CASLLTGEDEQYF. The CDR3 nucleotides read TGTGCCAGCCTCCTCACAGGGGAAGACGAGCAGTACTTC.

This sequence joins TRBV5-4 and TRBJ2-7; TRBD2 matches at 14 bases. The CDR3 covers 17 residues. The V and J ends lost 4 bases and 1 base, in that order; junction bases with no gene match: 7. Germline V gene data show CDR1 as SGHNT and CDR2 as YYREEE (reference sequence). The CDR3 DNA reads TGTGCCAGCAGCCCCGGACTAGCGGGGGGTATTTCCTACGAGCAGTACTTC. Translated: CASSPGLAGGISYEQYF.

The V call is TRBV6-6, the J call TRBJ2-3, with 12 bases fitting TRBD2. The length of the CDR3 is 13 residues. Germline CDR1 MNHNY, CDR2 SVGAGI (reference sequence). Germline trimming cut 8 bases from V and 7 bases from J; bases unmatched to any gene: 4. The CDR3 here is CASATSGGHTQYF. The CDR3 coding sequence is TGTGCCAGCGCGACTAGCGGGGGTCATACGCAGTATTTT.

Of note for this clone: The sample holds other DNA sequences that translate to the same CDR3. The gene calls are TRBV4-1 and TRBJ2-7; 7 positions agree with TRBD2. The germline V gene has CDR1 MGHRA and CDR2 YSYEKL. J lost 4 bases, V lost 4 bases, and 7 bases had no gene match. This CDR3 has 14 amino acids. The CDR3 loop is CASSLQREGYEQYF. CDR3 DNA: TGCGCCAGCAGCCTCCAGCGGGAAGGGTACGAGCAGTACTTC.

DNA for the CDR3: TGTGCCAGCAGCAATTGGTGGGAGGACTACACAGATACGCAGTATTTT. Translation gives CASSNWWEDYTDTQYF. V and J are TRBV21-1 and TRBJ2-3; the table's TRBD2 call for D was not verified on the DNA. TRBV21-1 is termed a pseudogene. The CDR3 sequence is 16 residues long.

This clone was detected a few times. The V call is TRBV2, the J call TRBJ2-2, with TRBD1 identical over 11 bases. CDR3 length equals 15 residues. Germline CDR1 SNHLY, CDR2 FYNNEI. V shed 6 bases, J shed 5 bases, and the junction held 5 bases outside the gene matches. This CDR3 reads CASRSGTGGTGELFF. The CDR3 DNA follows: TGTGCCAGCAGATCCGGGACAGGGGGGACCGGGGAGCTGTTTTTT.

Worth noting for this clone: One end of the junction is discordant with germline, which a read error may explain. This CDR3 is also generated by other DNA sequences in the sample. The rearrangement links TRBV30 to TRBJ1-4; 9 bases match TRBD1. Germline-derived CDR1 and CDR2 are GTSNPN and SVGIG (reference sequence). The CDR3 has 14 amino acids. CDR3 nucleotide sequence: TGCGCCTGGAGTGTCGGGACAGGGAGCGAAAAACTGTTTTTT. It encodes CAWSVGTGSEKLFF.

This chain joins TRBV7-9 and TRBJ2-7; 14 bases align to TRBD2. V was pared by 5 bases and J by 10 bases, with 7 bases of the junction left unmatched. The CDR3 totals 14 residues. The germline gives CDR1 SEHNR, CDR2 FQNEAQ (reference sequence). CDR3 region: CASSQTSGRDPQYF. In nucleotides, the CDR3 is TGTGCCAGCAGCCAGACTAGCGGGAGGGATCCTCAGTACTTC.